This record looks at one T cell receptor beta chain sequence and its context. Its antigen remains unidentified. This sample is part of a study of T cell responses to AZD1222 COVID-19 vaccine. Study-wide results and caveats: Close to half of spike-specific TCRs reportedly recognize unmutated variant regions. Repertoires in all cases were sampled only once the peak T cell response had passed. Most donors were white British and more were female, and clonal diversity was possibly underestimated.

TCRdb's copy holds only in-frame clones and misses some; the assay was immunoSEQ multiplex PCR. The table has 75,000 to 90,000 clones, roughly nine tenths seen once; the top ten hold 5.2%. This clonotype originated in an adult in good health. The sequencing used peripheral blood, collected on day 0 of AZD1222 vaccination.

Written as DNA, the CDR3 is TGTGCCAGCAGCGCCGGGACAGGGGGGGATGGCTACACCTTC. This translates into CASSAGTGGDGYTF. V is TRBV9 and J is TRBJ1-2, with 11 positions matching TRBD1. This CDR3 spans 14 amino acids. Germline trimming cut 3 bases from V and 6 bases from J; bases unmatched to any gene: 4. Germline CDR1 reads SGDLS; CDR2 reads YYNGEE.